A selection of T cell receptor beta chains follows, all from one sample in a study of CD8 T cells in Susac syndrome. MiXCR, run by TCRdb on the immunoSEQ multiplex PCR reads, gives a single entry per CDR3 protein. The data hold about 150,000 distinct CDR3 sequences, with approximately 95% observed a single time. Sequenced input: CD4+ T cells from PBMCs. The receptors were sampled from a human donor with multiple sclerosis. Each CDR3 is given with its conserved first and last residue. A D gene is named only where the DNA matches it firmly. Rows may omit the clone size; those that give it use once, few, many or a size class.

>TRBV30|TRBJ2-2|once|NA
CAWSGNLAMATGELFF
TGTGCCTGGAGTGGTAACTTGGCGATGGCCACCGGGGAGCTGTTTTTT
>TRBV29-1|TRBJ1-2|NA|NA
CSVSNYGYTF
TGCAGCGTTTCTAACTATGGCTACACCTTC
>TRBV10-3|TRBJ2-3|NA|NA
CAIRDNTDTQYF
TGTGCCATCAGGGACAACACAGATACGCAGTATTTT
>TRBV9|TRBJ2-1|NA|NA
CASSVGAPLQGSSYNEQFF
TGTGCCAGCAGCGTAGGGGCCCCCCTACAGGGTTCATCCTACAATGAGCAGTTCTTC
>TRBV29-1|TRBJ2-5|NA|NA
CSVVRTVVTQYF
TGCAGCGTCGTGCGGACAGTAGTGACCCAGTACTTC
>TRBV28|TRBJ1-1|NA|NA
CASSLVGGSEAFF
TGTGCCAGCAGTTTGGTAGGCGGGTCTGAAGCTTTCTTT
>TRBV20-1|TRBJ1-1|NA|NA
CSARDPSGGGWNTEAFF
TGCAGTGCTAGAGATCCTTCTGGCGGGGGATGGAACACTGAAGCTTTCTTT
>TRBV20-1|TRBJ2-3|NA|TRBD2
CSALSTSGRRADTQYF
TGCAGTGCTTTATCGACTAGCGGGAGAAGGGCAGATACGCAGTATTTT
>TRBV6-5|TRBJ1-1|once|NA
CASSYRTAAVTEAFF
TGTGCCAGCAGTTACCGGACAGCGGCCGTCACTGAAGCTTTCTTT
>TRBV19|TRBJ1-2|NA|TRBD1
CASSRGQGIYGYTF
TGTGCCAGTAGCAGGGGACAGGGGATCTATGGCTACACCTTC
>TRBV29-1|TRBJ2-5|NA|NA
CSGEQGFKETQYF
TGCAGCGGGGAGCAGGGGTTCAAGGAGACCCAGTACTTC
>TRBV29-1|TRBJ1-2|once|NA
CSVEGNRGFSYTF
TGCAGCGTTGAAGGGAATAGGGGGTTCAGCTACACCTTC
>TRBV27|TRBJ2-7|NA|TRBD2
CASSSPRGLAGIYEQYF
TGTGCCAGCAGTTCCCCGAGGGGACTAGCGGGGATCTACGAGCAGTACTTC
>TRBV4-3|TRBJ1-2|NA|NA
CASSRGTVLNYGYTF
TGCGCCAGCAGCCGGGGCACAGTACTAAACTATGGCTACACCTTC